These 30 T cell receptor beta chains were sequenced from one sample in a study of blood T cell repertoires in COVID-19. The method was immunoSEQ multiplex PCR; TCRdb's version includes in-frame clones alone and lacks a portion of them. The sample has nearly 55,000 clones, 86% seen once. Sequenced: peripheral blood. These receptors were collected from a man aged 65-85 years with active COVID-19.

The rearrangement uses TRBV9 and TRBJ2-5, with 9 bases matching TRBD1. The germline V gene encodes CDR1 SGDLS and CDR2 YYNGEE. With 3 bases clipped from V and 11 bases from J, the junction kept 11 bases outside the gene matches. CDR3 size: 14 residues. The CDR3 protein is CASSAGTGSGEQYF. CDR3 in DNA: TGTGCCAGCAGCGCCGGGACAGGGTCCGGGGAGCAGTACTTC.

This clone was observed a few times. V is TRBV11-3 and J is TRBJ2-2; D is uncertain. From germline, CDR1 is SGHNT and CDR2 YENEEA. The CDR3 has 14 residues. V was pared by 6 bases and J by 4 bases, with 12 bases between. Here the CDR3 reads CASRSYTGTGELFF. DNA for the CDR3: TGTGCCAGCAGATCCTACACGGGCACCGGGGAGCTGTTTTTT.

This chain connects TRBV7-3 to TRBJ1-1, with D perhaps TRBD1 (5 bases). The CDR3 has 14 amino acids. Germline V lookup: CDR1 SGHTA, CDR2 FQGTGA. Trimming took off 5 bases at V and 4 bases at J, with 14 bases between the two ends. The CDR3 is CASSAGRSGTEAFF. DNA of the CDR3: TGTGCCAGCAGCGCAGGGCGGTCAGGCACTGAAGCTTTCTTT.

The V call is TRBV6-5, the J call TRBJ1-1, with no clear D. V was trimmed by 4 bases and J by 0 bases, leaving 9 bases between them. CDR1 MNHEY and CDR2 SVGAGI come from the germline V gene. The CDR3 has 14 residues. As DNA, the CDR3 is TGTGCCAGCAGTTCCTGGGCCCTGAACACTGAAGCTTTCTTT. Amino acids: CASSSWALNTEAFF.

The chain uses TRBV5-5 and TRBJ1-1; D uncertain. V was cut by 0 bases and J by 4 bases, with 10 bases left in between. Germline-derived CDR1 and CDR2 are SGHKS and YYEKEE (reference sequence). This CDR3 comprises 14 residues. This chain's CDR3 is CASSLEARPTEAFF. The CDR3 bases are TGTGCCAGCAGCTTGGAGGCCAGGCCCACTGAAGCTTTCTTT.

This chain joins TRBV18 and TRBJ1-1, with a possible D match to TRBD1 (6 bases). The germline gives CDR1 KGHSH, CDR2 LQKENI. The V end lost 1 base, the J end lost 1 base, and 10 bases lay between the germline ends. The CDR3 loop spans 15 amino acids. The DNA of the CDR3 is TGTGCCAGCTCACCACTTACAGGGCCGAACACTGAAGCTTTCTTT. Residues: CASSPLTGPNTEAFF.

The chain combines TRBV5-1 with TRBJ1-1; D is possibly TRBD1 (5 bases). The CDR3 loop spans 14 amino acids. V lost 1 base and J 1 base, leaving 8 bases between the germline ends. The germline V gene has CDR1 SGHRS and CDR2 YFSETQ. The CDR3 loop is CASSLNRRNTEAFF. The CDR3 bases are TGCGCCAGCAGCTTGAACAGGAGGAACACTGAAGCTTTCTTT.

This chain connects TRBV6-2 or TRBV6-3 to TRBJ2-7, with TRBD1 matching over 7 bases. From germline, CDR1 is MNHEY and CDR2 SVGEGT. V shed 5 bases and J 4 bases; nucleotides not matched to a gene: 11. The length of the CDR3 is 15 residues. CDR3: CASSTRQGTGYEQYF. The DNA for the CDR3 is TGTGCCAGCAGTACCCGACAGGGAACGGGTTACGAGCAGTACTTC.

This clone was observed a few times. The chain recombines TRBV27 with TRBJ2-5; the match to TRBD1 covers 8 bases. There are 15 residues in the CDR3. The germline gives CDR1 MNHEY, CDR2 SMNVEV (reference sequence). Trimming took 2 bases from V and 4 from J; bases not matched to a gene: 6. This CDR3 is CASSLGRGPVETQYF. The CDR3 nucleotides read TGTGCCAGCAGTTTAGGCAGGGGGCCGGTAGAGACCCAGTACTTC.

The chain employs TRBV19 and TRBJ1-6; 8 bases are shared with TRBD1. The CDR3 loop spans 14 amino acids. Germline values: CDR1 LNHDA, CDR2 SQIVND (reference sequence). Germline trimming cut 11 bases from V and 9 bases from J; bases unmatched to any gene: 12. Here the CDR3 DNA reads TGTGCCGGAGACTTAGTAACAGGGGGTTCACCCCTCCACTTT. Amino acids: CAGDLVTGGSPLHF.

The chain joins TRBV3-1 (or the pseudogene TRBV3-2) to TRBJ1-1, with D possibly TRBD1 on 6 matching bases. Trimming left V 1 base short and J 5 bases short, with 14 bases between. This CDR3 has 15 amino acids. The germline CDR1 and CDR2 sequences are LGHDT and YNNKEL (reference sequence). This CDR3 is CASSQVSQGRTEAFF. CDR3 bases: TGTGCCAGCAGCCAAGTCTCCCAGGGGAGAACTGAAGCTTTCTTT.

CDR3 in DNA: TGCGCCAGCAGCTTGGGAGGACAGTCCGGGGAGCTGTTTTTT. This codes for CASSLGGQSGELFF. V and J are TRBV5-1 and TRBJ2-2; possibly TRBD1 for D (6 bases). Germline assignment: CDR1 SGHRS and CDR2 YFSETQ. The CDR3 runs to 14 residues. V was trimmed by 0 bases and J by 6 bases, leaving 9 bases between them.

The J gene is TRBJ2-3, the V gene TRBV19, with a possible D match to TRBD1 (7 bases). This CDR3 spans 15 amino acids. Germline lookup yields CDR1 LNHDA and CDR2 SQIVND (reference sequence). The V gene lost 4 bases and the J gene lost 4 bases, with 15 bases spanning the gap. The CDR3 DNA reads as TGTGCCAGTAGTAAAGGGGGCAGGGGGGCAGATACGCAGTATTTT. Translating it yields CASSKGGRGADTQYF.

The table lists this clone with a count of one. V is TRBV7-9 and J is TRBJ2-3; TRBD2 matches 8 bases. V was clipped by 1 base and J by 5 bases; unmatched bases: 5. There are 15 residues in the CDR3. The germline V gene encodes CDR1 SEHNR and CDR2 FQNEAQ (reference sequence). The CDR3 loop is CASSLGLAGGDTQYF. CDR3 nucleotides: TGTGCCAGCAGCTTAGGGCTAGCGGGCGGAGATACGCAGTATTTT.

This chain links TRBV5-1 with TRBJ1-1, with D tentatively TRBD1 (6 bases). V lost 0 bases to trimming and J lost 1 base, with 10 bases between them. The V gene's germline CDR1 is SGHRS and CDR2 YFSETQ. The CDR3 runs to 15 residues. The CDR3 loop reads CASSLARDTNTEAFF. CDR3 DNA sequence: TGCGCCAGCAGCTTGGCCCGGGACACGAACACTGAAGCTTTCTTT.

The chain has TRBV4-1 and TRBJ2-2; TRBD1 might be the D (5 bases). Trimming pared 4 bases from V and 5 bases from J, leaving 11 bases between. Germline loops: CDR1 MGHRA, CDR2 YSYEKL. The CDR3 length is 14 residues. The CDR3 DNA reads TGCGCCAGCAGCCGAGAGGACATAACCGGGGAGCTGTTTTTT. It translates to CASSREDITGELFF.

CDR3 in DNA: TGTGCCAGCAGTTACGATCGGGCTAGCGGGGGGAATTACAATGAGCAGTTCTTC. Its protein is CASSYDRASGGNYNEQFF. The chain carries TRBV6-2 or TRBV6-3 and TRBJ2-1, with TRBD2 matching over 11 bases. In germline, CDR1 is MNHEY, CDR2 SVGEGT. V dropped 2 bases and J dropped 4; count of bases not matched to a gene: 10. This CDR3 is 18 amino acids long.

The J gene is TRBJ2-5, the V gene TRBV11-3; the match to TRBD2 covers 9 bases. J was trimmed by 3 bases and V by 4 bases; bases with no gene match: 12. The length of the CDR3 is 17 residues. Germline-derived CDR1 and CDR2 are SGHNT and YENEEA. For the CDR3, the DNA is TGTGCCAGCAGCTCCAACCTCCCGACTAGCGGAAAAGAGACCCAGTACTTC. It encodes CASSSNLPTSGKETQYF.

This chain links TRBV2 with TRBJ1-2; 8 bases agree with TRBD1. Germline V gene data show CDR1 as SNHLY and CDR2 as FYNNEI. Losses at the gene ends were 9 bases for V and 7 bases for J; bases not matched to a gene: 1. This CDR3 contains 10 residues. Written as DNA, the CDR3 is TGTGCCAGGCAGGGGGCTGGCTACACCTTC. Amino acids: CARQGAGYTF.

The chain recombines TRBV7-2 with TRBJ2-1; 9 bases fit TRBD1. Germline V gene sequence: CDR1 SGHTA, CDR2 FQGNSA. The junction had 7 bases not matched to a gene; V was cut back by 6 bases and J by 7 bases. This CDR3 is built from 14 residues. The CDR3, as DNA: TGTGCCAGCAGGCCGGGACAGGGAAAGAATGAGCAGTTCTTC. It yields the protein CASRPGQGKNEQFF.

V is TRBV7-9 and J is TRBJ2-7; D is unresolved. Germline V gene data show CDR1 as SEHNR and CDR2 as FQNEAQ (reference sequence). The CDR3 contains 13 residues. V was trimmed by 4 bases and J by 0 bases, leaving 7 bases between them. The CDR3 sequence is CASSSFSSYEQYF. The CDR3 DNA is TGTGCCAGCAGCTCCTTCTCCTCCTACGAGCAGTACTTC.

This clone was observed once. The chain couples TRBV6-6 to TRBJ2-7, with 13 bases lining up with TRBD2. Germline V CDR1 and CDR2: MNHNY, SVGAGI (reference sequence). Trimming took 1 base from V and 11 from J; bases not matched to a gene: 5. The CDR3 is 14 residues long. The CDR3 DNA is TGTGCCAGCAGTTACTATGGGACTAGCGGGGCCAAGTACTTC. As protein: CASSYYGTSGAKYF.

The chain links TRBV27 to TRBJ1-2; 8 positions match TRBD1. CDR1 is MNHEY, CDR2 SMNVEV, per germline (reference sequence). With V trimmed by 2 bases and J by 4 bases, 9 bases remained unmatched. The CDR3 contains 16 residues. CDR3 residues: CASSLQGASFSYGYTF. The CDR3 nucleotides read TGTGCCAGCAGTTTACAGGGGGCGAGCTTCTCCTATGGCTACACCTTC.

The V gene is TRBV6-1, the J gene TRBJ2-3, with D perhaps TRBD1 (6 bases). The germline V gene has CDR1 MNHNS and CDR2 SASEGT. The germline V and J ends were trimmed by 3 bases and 1 base, with 14 bases remaining between them. The CDR3 runs to 16 residues. DNA of the CDR3: TGTGCCAGCAGTGAGATCAGGGGATTGGGCACAGATACGCAGTATTTT. Translated: CASSEIRGLGTDTQYF.

The chain uses TRBV7-2 and TRBJ1-2; TRBD1 agrees at 9 bases. The ends lost 6 bases at V and 7 bases at J; junction bases unmatched: 6. The CDR3 spans 13 residues. Germline CDR1 and CDR2: SGHTA and FQGNSA. CDR3 sequence: CASSRGQGVGYTF. The CDR3 DNA follows: TGTGCCAGCAGTCGGGGACAGGGTGTTGGCTACACCTTC.

The chain links TRBV5-6 to TRBJ2-1, with TRBD2 as a possible D gene (6 bases). The length of the CDR3 is 14 residues. Trimming left V 1 base short and J 8 bases short, with 13 bases between. Germline loops: CDR1 SGHDT, CDR2 YYEEEE. In DNA, the CDR3 is TGTGCCAGCAGCTTGAAACTAGCCCTCGATGAGCAGTTCTTC. As protein: CASSLKLALDEQFF.

Only one count was recorded for this clone. The rearrangement links TRBV24-1 to TRBJ1-5; possibly TRBD1 for D (5 bases). This CDR3 is built from 14 residues. Trimming removed 12 bases from V and 2 bases from J, with 16 bases in between. Looked up from germline, CDR1 is KGHDR and CDR2 is SFDVKD. The CDR3: CASQTGEGNQPQHF. The CDR3 DNA sequence: TGTGCCTCACAAACGGGGGAAGGCAATCAGCCCCAGCATTTT.

The DNA for the CDR3 is TGTGCCAGCAGCCCGACAGGGCTCGGCCAGCCCCAGCATTTT. Translated, it gives CASSPTGLGQPQHF. V and J are TRBV6-6 and TRBJ1-5; 7 bases align to TRBD1. Per germline, CDR1 MNHNY and CDR2 SVGAGI (reference sequence). V lost 6 bases, J lost 7 bases, and 9 bases stayed unmatched. The CDR3 is 14 residues long.

The J gene is TRBJ2-2, the V gene TRBV6-6; 7 bases line up with TRBD2. This CDR3 has 14 residues. CDR1 and CDR2 from the germline V gene are MNHNY and SVGAGI (reference sequence). Trimming took 7 bases from V and 6 from J; bases not matched to a gene: 8. The CDR3 protein is CASTAGGWAGELFF. CDR3 nucleotides: TGTGCCAGCACCGCCGGGGGGTGGGCCGGGGAGCTGTTTTTT.

The rearrangement uses TRBV6-5 and TRBJ2-7, with D possibly being TRBD2 (7 bases). The V gene lost 11 bases and the J gene lost 0 bases, with 14 bases spanning the gap. The CDR3 covers 13 residues. The germline V gene encodes CDR1 MNHEY and CDR2 SVGAGI. CDR3 in DNA: TGTGCCTCCCAAGGGGGGGTCTCCTACGAGCAGTACTTC. Its translation: CASQGGVSYEQYF.